This is a list of T cell receptor beta chains from one sample in a study of memory CD4+ T cells and cytomegalovirus serostatus. The repertoire was sequenced with immunoSEQ multiplex PCR; TCRdb's copy has only in-frame clones and lacks some. The table includes 75,000 to 90,000 clones, 80% detected once. The sample was memory CD4+ T cells from blood. The source is an adult in good health and CMV-seronegative. The CDR3 runs from the conserved cysteine through the conserved F or W. A D gene is named only where the DNA matches it firmly. Clone size is not always given. Where it is, it says once, few, many or a class for expanded clones.

V gene	D gene	clone size	J gene	CDR3 protein	CDR3 DNA
TRBV7-2	TRBD1	-	TRBJ1-5	CASSLGQGLNQPQHF	TGTGCCAGCAGCTTAGGACAGGGGCTCAATCAGCCCCAGCATTTT
TRBV5-1	-	-	TRBJ1-4	CASSLGLATNEKLFF	TGCGCCAGCAGCTTGGGGCTTGCAACTAATGAAAAACTGTTTTTT
TRBV9	-	once	TRBJ2-7	CASSVGGFSYEQYF	TGTGCCAGCAGCGTAGGAGGGTTCTCCTACGAGCAGTACTTC
TRBV18	-	-	TRBJ2-3	CASSPLRSTDTQYF	TGTGCCAGCTCACCACTCCGGAGCACAGATACGCAGTATTTT
TRBV27	-	few	TRBJ2-2	CASSTRVEGSGTGELFF	TGTGCCAGCAGTACCCGAGTCGAAGGGTCGGGCACCGGGGAGCTGTTTTTT
TRBV6-5	TRBD1	-	TRBJ2-7	CASSYPGQGPSEQYF	TGTGCCAGCAGCTATCCGGGACAGGGGCCGTCCGAGCAGTACTTC
TRBV28	TRBD2	-	TRBJ2-7	CASTRAGLAYEQYF	TGTGCCAGCACCCGAGCGGGACTCGCCTACGAGCAGTACTTC
TRBV30	TRBD1	few	TRBJ1-2	CAWSPTSGGGGYTF	TGTGCCTGGAGTCCAACATCAGGGGGAGGTGGCTACACCTTC
TRBV5-1	TRBD2	-	TRBJ2-1	CASNAAGGPGHYNEQFF	TGCGCCAGCAATGCTGCGGGGGGGCCGGGTCATTACAATGAGCAGTTCTTC
TRBV29-1	TRBD1	-	TRBJ1-2	CSVDPGQSYGYTF	TGCAGCGTTGATCCGGGACAGTCCTATGGCTACACCTTC
TRBV28	TRBD2	-	TRBJ2-5	CASSFTRGGGQETQYF	TGTGCCAGCAGTTTCACCCGTGGGGGGGGGCAAGAGACCCAGTACTTC
TRBV7-8	-	-	TRBJ1-4	CASSLDRAGKLFF	TGTGCCAGCAGCTTAGACAGGGCGGGAAAACTGTTTTTT
TRBV5-4	TRBD1	-	TRBJ1-4	CASSKPGGGSEKLFF	TGTGCCAGCAGCAAGCCAGGGGGTGGAAGTGAAAAACTGTTTTTT
TRBV30	-	-	TRBJ1-6	CAWSVVGSPLHF	TGTGCCTGGAGTGTTGTGGGTTCACCCCTCCACTTT
TRBV7-2	TRBD1	-	TRBJ2-4	CASSPTGTGVHLAKNIQYF	TGTGCCAGCAGCCCGACTGGGACAGGGGTCCATCTCGCAAAAAACATTCAGTACTTC
TRBV6-1	TRBD1	-	TRBJ1-1	CASSEARVANRGSNTEAFF	TGTGCCAGCAGTGAAGCGCGAGTAGCCAACAGGGGATCGAACACTGAAGCTTTCTTT
TRBV6-5	-	-	TRBJ2-7	CASSYGALGKQYF	TGTGCCAGCAGTTACGGGGCATTAGGGAAGCAGTACTTC
TRBV7-2	-	-	TRBJ1-2	CASSPDTGTPGYTF	TGTGCCAGCAGCCCCGATACCGGGACCCCCGGCTACACCTTC
TRBV30	TRBD1	-	TRBJ1-4	CAWRLDRAYEKLFF	TGTGCCTGGAGGCTGGACAGGGCCTATGAAAAACTGTTTTTT
TRBV7-9	-	-	TRBJ1-1	CASSPETGDETNTEAFF	TGTGCCAGCAGCCCCGAGACAGGAGATGAAACGAACACTGAAGCTTTCTTT
TRBV6-6	-	-	TRBJ2-2	CASSYSRASGELFF	TGTGCCAGCAGTTACTCGAGGGCATCCGGGGAGCTGTTTTTT
TRBV18	-	-	TRBJ1-2	CASSPIRTENGYTF	TGTGCCAGCTCACCAATCCGGACAGAAAATGGCTACACCTTC
TRBV4-3	TRBD2	-	TRBJ2-5	CASSRTGTSSETQYF	TGCGCCAGCAGCCGGACCGGGACTAGCTCAGAGACCCAGTACTTC
TRBV5-6	TRBD1	-	TRBJ1-1	CASSPLGTAYTEAFF	TGTGCCAGCAGCCCCTTAGGGACAGCCTACACTGAAGCTTTCTTT
TRBV5-1	-	-	TRBJ2-5	CASSGSRETQYF	TGCGCCAGCAGCGGGAGTCGCGAGACCCAGTACTTC
TRBV7-3	-	-	TRBJ2-5	CASSLGGRETQYF	TGTGCCAGCAGCTTAGGGGGGCGGGAGACCCAGTACTTC
TRBV29-1	-	-	TRBJ2-6	CSVTLSGANVLTF	TGCAGCGTTACACTCTCTGGGGCCAACGTCCTGACTTTC
TRBV19	TRBD1	-	TRBJ2-2	CASSMGQGAGTGELFF	TGTGCCAGTAGTATGGGTCAGGGGGCAGGCACCGGGGAGCTGTTTTTT
TRBV19	-	-	TRBJ2-5	CASSSRGVQETQYF	TGTGCCAGTAGTTCGCGAGGTGTCCAAGAGACCCAGTACTTC